The 32 T cell receptor beta chains below all came from one sample that was sequenced in a study of tumour-infiltrating T cells in Burkitt lymphoma. Profiling relied on immunoSEQ multiplex PCR, and the TCRdb table lists in-frame clones only, not all of them. The sample includes fewer than 5,000 clones, 16% of them seen just once. The sequenced sample was tumor tissue. These receptors came from a human donor with diffuse large B-cell lymphoma. Some clones in this sample may be carry-over from other donors' samples.

The sample holds a few counts of this clone. The chain has TRBV11-3 and TRBJ1-1; a possible D gene is TRBD1 (5 bases). The CDR3 spans 13 residues. The ends were cut back, 6 bases at V and 2 bases at J, with 10 bases in the middle. The germline gives CDR1 SGHNT, CDR2 YENEEA. Here the CDR3 DNA reads TGTGCCAGCAGTCTAGACAGCAACACTGAAGCTTTCTTT. It codes for CASSLDSNTEAFF. Variable domain in full (rest from reference TRBV11-3 and TRBJ1-1): EAGVVQSPRYKIIEKKQPVAFWCNPISGHNTLYWYLQNLGQGPELLIRYENEEAVDDSQLPKDRFSAERLKGVDSTLKIQPAELGDSAVYLCASSLDSNTEAFFGQGTRLTVV.

The V and J genes are TRBV5-4 and TRBJ2-2; 12 bases are shared with TRBD2. Germline trimming cut 0 bases from V and 1 base from J; bases unmatched to any gene: 4. The germline gives CDR1 SGHNT, CDR2 YYREEE (reference sequence). The CDR3 extends over 18 amino acids. The CDR3 protein is CASSLAPTSGGNTGELFF. CDR3 DNA: TGTGCCAGCAGCTTGGCCCCGACTAGCGGGGGGAACACCGGGGAGCTGTTTTTT. Combining the CDR3 with reference TRBV5-4 and TRBJ2-2 gives the whole variable domain ETGVTQSPTHLIKTRGQQVTLRCSSQSGHNTVSWYQQALGQGPQFIFQYYREEENGRGNFPPRFSGLQFPNYSSELNVNALELDDSALYLCASSLAPTSGGNTGELFFGEGSRLTVL.

This clone was counted a few times. The CDR3, as DNA: TGTGCCAGCAGCTTAGCGTTGCGGGGGGGCCAAGATACGCAGTATTTT. Encoded protein: CASSLALRGGQDTQYF. The rearrangement joins TRBV7-9 to TRBJ2-3; 9 bases are a match to TRBD2. The germline gives CDR1 SEHNR, CDR2 FQNEAQ (reference sequence). CDR3 size: 16 residues. V dropped 0 bases and J dropped 5; count of bases not matched to a gene: 6.

On this clone itself: This sample also contains other DNA sequences that code for the same CDR3. The rearrangement joins TRBV5-4 to TRBJ2-3; D is ambiguous. This CDR3 has 15 residues. Germline assignment: CDR1 SGHNT and CDR2 YYREEE (reference sequence). The V end was cut by 6 bases, the J end by 3 bases, with 17 bases between. The CDR3, as DNA: TGTGCCAGCAATTTATTGGGAAAGGCTACAGATACGCAGTATTTT. Its protein is CASNLLGKATDTQYF.

This clone appeared a few times. The rearrangement uses TRBV6-6 and TRBJ1-4; 9 bases agree with TRBD1. The J segment lost 7 bases and the V segment lost 2 bases, leaving 8 bases of the junction unmatched. Germline CDR1 is MNHNY and CDR2 is SVGAGI (reference sequence). This CDR3 comprises 16 residues. In DNA form, the CDR3 reads TGTGCCAGCAGTTACCGACAGGGGGGTTTTCGTGAAAAACTGTTTTTT. This encodes CASSYRQGGFREKLFF.

CDR3 coding DNA: TGTGCCAGCAGCTTAGGACTAGCGGGAGGACAAGAGACCCAGTACTTC. This sequence encodes CASSLGLAGGQETQYF. The chain links TRBV7-9 to TRBJ2-5; TRBD2 matches 13 bases. Germline V gene data show CDR1 as SEHNR and CDR2 as FQNEAQ (reference sequence). Trimming cost V 1 base and J 2 bases; bases outside gene matches: 1. This CDR3 contains 16 residues.

This chain links TRBV7-9 with TRBJ2-2; the D gene is possibly TRBD2 (5 bases). CDR3 length: 15 residues. The germline gives CDR1 SEHNR, CDR2 FQNEAQ (reference sequence). The ends were cut back, 1 base at V and 4 bases at J, with 10 bases in the middle. The CDR3 DNA sequence: TGTGCCAGCAGCTTAGTAGAGGGTAGCACCGGGGAGCTGTTTTTT. Translating it yields CASSLVEGSTGELFF.

This clone was recorded a few times. The chain employs TRBV28 and TRBJ2-7; 9 nucleotides match TRBD2. J gave up 7 bases and V 5 bases, and 18 bases lay outside the gene matches. The germline V gene has CDR1 MDHEN and CDR2 SYDVKM. The CDR3 covers 17 residues. In DNA, the CDR3 is TGTGCCAGCAGTAGACGAGATCTAGCGGGGAGTAGGGAAGAGCAGTACTTC. Its protein product is CASSRRDLAGSREEQYF.

This clone was seen more than once but under ten times. The gene calls are TRBV6-5 and TRBJ2-2; no firm D call. The CDR3 loop spans 12 amino acids. The germline CDR1 and CDR2 sequences are MNHEY and SVGAGI. V lost 5 bases, J lost 4 bases, and 5 bases lay in between. CDR3 protein: CASSLGTGELFF. The CDR3, as DNA: TGTGCCAGCAGTCTAGGCACCGGGGAGCTGTTTTTT.

The chain combines TRBV7-2 with TRBJ2-7; possible D gene TRBD2, 5 bases. This CDR3 has 15 residues. Trimming removed 2 bases at V and 0 bases at J, with 11 bases between. Germline values: CDR1 SGHTA, CDR2 FQGNSA. Here the CDR3 DNA reads TGTGCCAGCAGCTTAAGGGCGGGCCCCTCCTACGAGCAGTACTTC. Translated: CASSLRAGPSYEQYF. Full variable domain (remainder filled in from reference TRBV7-2 and TRBJ2-7): GAGVSQSPSNKVTEKGKDVELRCDPISGHTALYWYRQSLGQGLEFLIYFQGNSAPDKSGLPSDRFSAERTGGSVSTLTIQRTQQEDSAVYLCASSLRAGPSYEQYFGPGTRLTVT.

By share, this clone counts as large. The chain has TRBV6-5 and TRBJ1-2; D is ambiguous. The V and J ends lost 6 bases and 7 bases respectively, with 9 bases between them. The CDR3 is 11 amino acids. CDR1 is MNHEY and CDR2 is SVGAGI in the germline V gene. CDR3 region: CASRARGGYTF. The CDR3 nucleotides read TGTGCCAGCAGGGCCCGGGGTGGCTACACCTTC.

This clone was found a few times. A junction boundary mismatches the germline segment, possibly from a read error. J is TRBJ2-1 and V is TRBV7-6, with TRBD2 matching 9 bases. In germline, CDR1 is SGHVS, CDR2 FNYEAQ. This CDR3 has 18 amino acids. The CDR3 loop is CVSSLVGIGLAGWNEQFF. CDR3 bases: TGTGTCAGCAGCTTAGTGGGCATTGGGCTAGCGGGGTGGAATGAGCAGTTCTTC.

The chain carries TRBV28 and TRBJ1-5; D might be TRBD1 (6 bases). This CDR3 comprises 15 residues. V was trimmed by 2 bases and J by 4 bases, leaving 12 bases between them. In germline, CDR1 is MDHEN, CDR2 SYDVKM. CDR3 amino acids: CASSLPQGKNQPQHF. The CDR3 DNA follows: TGTGCCAGCAGTTTACCCCAGGGGAAAAATCAGCCCCAGCATTTT.

The chain couples TRBV5-1 to TRBJ1-3, with 9 positions matching TRBD1. V was pared by 5 bases and J by 2 bases, with 5 bases of the junction left unmatched. This CDR3 is built from 15 residues. Germline V gives CDR1 SGHRS, CDR2 YFSETQ. CDR3 amino acids: CASRAGDRAGNTIYF. In DNA, the CDR3 is TGCGCCAGCAGGGCTGGGGACAGGGCTGGAAACACCATATATTTT.

A few counts support this clone. The chain couples TRBV5-5 to TRBJ2-1, with TRBD1 matching over 12 bases. The V gene end was trimmed by 8 bases and the J gene end by 2 bases; junction bases not matched to a gene: 11. Germline CDR1 is SGHKS and CDR2 is YYEKEE (reference sequence). The CDR3 covers 17 residues. The CDR3 is CASTSRDRGLTYNEQFF. The CDR3 DNA reads as TGTGCCAGTACCTCCCGGGACAGGGGGCTTACCTACAATGAGCAGTTCTTC. Drawing the rest from reference TRBV5-5 and TRBJ2-1, the complete variable domain is DAGVTQSPTHLIKTRGQQVTLRCSPISGHKSVSWYQQVLGQGPQFIFQYYEKEERGRGNFPDRFSARQFPNYSSELNVNALLLGDSALYLCASTSRDRGLTYNEQFFGPGTRLTVL.

This clone was seen only a few times. The rearrangement joins TRBV4-1 to TRBJ2-6; D gene ambiguous. CDR1 and CDR2 (germline): MGHRA, YSYEKL. Between the trimmed V and J ends, which lost 0 bases and 0 bases, there was a span of 12 bases. The CDR3 is made up of 18 amino acids. CDR3 bases: TGCGCCAGCAGCCAAGATGGGCGGAGAACCTCTGGGGCCAACGTCCTGACTTTC. The encoded protein is CASSQDGRRTSGANVLTF.

Concerning this clone: Since a much larger clone is just one base distant, this may be a read error. Other DNA sequences within the sample encode an identical CDR3. The chain is built from TRBV19 and TRBJ1-1; possible D gene TRBD1, 5 bases. Germline V gene data show CDR1 as LNHDA and CDR2 as SQIVND (reference sequence). CDR3 length: 14 amino acids. The V end was cut by 7 bases, the J end by 5 bases, with 17 bases between. The CDR3 reads CASTPDTLNTEAFF. CDR3 bases: TGTGCCAGTACACCGGACACATTAAATACTGAAGCTTTCTTT. Using reference TRBV19 and TRBJ1-1 for the parts outside the CDR3, the full variable domain is DGGITQSPKYLFRKEGQNVTLSCEQNLNHDAMYWYRQDPGQGLRLIYYSQIVNDFQKGDIAEGYSVSREKKESFPLTVTSAQKNPTAFYLCASTPDTLNTEAFFGQGTRLTVV.

This clone occurred a few times. This chain joins TRBV7-2 and TRBJ2-3; 7 bases are a match to TRBD2. J gave up 4 bases and V 3 bases, and 10 bases lay outside the gene matches. The CDR3 consists of 16 residues. The V gene's germline CDR1 is SGHTA and CDR2 FQGNSA. CDR3 amino acids: CASSFGTRGGSDTQYF. CDR3 nucleotide sequence: TGTGCCAGCAGCTTCGGCACCCGGGGAGGGTCAGATACGCAGTATTTT.

The genes are TRBV29-1 and TRBJ1-6; D unclear. Germline loops: CDR1 SQVTM, CDR2 ANQGSEA. V was pared by 4 bases and J by 9 bases, with 13 bases between. The CDR3 is 13 amino acids. The CDR3 DNA reads as TGCAGCGTTGCAAGTGGGATAGGTTCACCCCTCCACTTT. It codes for CSVASGIGSPLHF.

V and J are TRBV21-1 and TRBJ1-2; TRBD1 reflects the table's D call only, with no check against the DNA. TRBV21-1 is recorded as a pseudogene. The CDR3 is made up of 16 amino acids. The DNA for the CDR3 is TGTGCCAGCAGCTCTCTCGCAGACAGGGGTTTGGATGGCTACACCTTC. It translates to CASSSLADRGLDGYTF.

This clone appeared a few times. Here the CDR3 reads CASRPTGGETQYF. The CDR3 DNA sequence: TGTGCCAGCAGACCTACAGGGGGGGAGACCCAGTACTTC. The chain employs TRBV28 and TRBJ2-5, with 8 bases aligning to TRBD1. V lost 6 bases, J lost 5 bases, and 5 bases stayed unmatched. The germline gives CDR1 MDHEN, CDR2 SYDVKM. The CDR3 length is 13 residues.

This clone was found a few times. This chain uses TRBV6-6 with TRBJ2-1; no reliable D call. The CDR3 contains 11 residues. The V and J ends lost 6 bases and 8 bases respectively, with 8 bases between them. Germline V gene data show CDR1 as MNHNY and CDR2 as SVGAGI (reference sequence). CDR3 DNA sequence: TGTGCCAGCAGCGTAAAAGATGAGCAGTTCTTC. This encodes CASSVKDEQFF.

This clone was observed a handful of times. CDR3 in DNA: TGTGCCAGTAGTACTGACAGGGGAGGTCAGCCCCAGCATTTT. As protein: CASSTDRGGQPQHF. This chain uses TRBV19 with TRBJ1-5, with 8 bases matching TRBD1. V was clipped by 4 bases and J by 6 bases; unmatched bases: 5. The germline CDR1 and CDR2 sequences are LNHDA and SQIVND (reference sequence). The CDR3 has 14 amino acids.

This chain joins TRBV6-5 and TRBJ2-1; D might be TRBD1 or TRBD2, each matching 6 bases. Trimming left V 3 bases short and J 5 bases short, with 14 bases between. This CDR3 has 15 residues. The germline V gene encodes CDR1 MNHEY and CDR2 SVGAGI. This CDR3 is CASSYDRGPNNEQFF. The CDR3 nucleotides are TGTGCCAGCAGTTATGATCGGGGGCCTAACAATGAGCAGTTCTTC.

The chain recombines TRBV20-1 with TRBJ2-7; D possibly corresponds to TRBD1 (6 bases). CDR1 and CDR2 (germline): DFQATT, SNEGSKA (reference sequence). The V and J ends lost 1 base and 8 bases respectively, with 9 bases between them. The CDR3 loop spans 11 amino acids. CDR3 nucleotides: TGCAGTGCTAGAGCTGGACAGAAGCAGTACTTC. Translated, it gives CSARAGQKQYF.

V gene TRBV19 combines with J gene TRBJ1-5, with 7 bases matching TRBD1. Germline CDR1 reads LNHDA; CDR2 reads SQIVND (reference sequence). CDR3 size: 14 residues. The J segment lost 7 bases and the V segment lost 6 bases, leaving 9 bases of the junction unmatched. As DNA, the CDR3 is TGTGCCAGTAGACCCGACAGGGCTGGACAGCCCCAGCATTTT. Residues: CASRPDRAGQPQHF.

V is TRBV11-2 and J is TRBJ2-7; TRBD1 is a possible D gene (6 bases). Germline CDR1 is SGHAT and CDR2 is FQNNGV. Trimming shortened V by 3 bases and J by 10 bases, and 13 bases separated the two germline ends. This CDR3 has 12 residues. The CDR3 DNA reads as TGTGCCAGCAGCTTGGAGACAGGAACTCAGTACTTC. Its translation: CASSLETGTQYF.

There are a few counts of this clone. The chain joins TRBV4-1 to TRBJ2-1, with D perhaps matching TRBD1 (5 bases). Trimming shortened V by 0 bases and J by 6 bases, and 21 bases separated the two germline ends. Looked up from germline, CDR1 is MGHRA and CDR2 is YSYEKL. The CDR3 length is 18 residues. CDR3 sequence reads: CASSQDSLGATAVNEQFF. CDR3 coding DNA: TGCGCCAGCAGCCAAGATTCGCTAGGGGCGACAGCAGTCAATGAGCAGTTCTTC.

The chain is built from TRBV4-1 and TRBJ1-5; 9 bases align to TRBD1. This CDR3 contains 15 residues. Germline assignment: CDR1 MGHRA and CDR2 YSYEKL. V lost 3 bases to trimming and J lost 7 bases; unmatched junction nucleotides: 7. CDR3 sequence (DNA): TGCGCCAGCAGCCACGCCGGGACAGGGAACCAGCCCCAGCATTTT. Translated: CASSHAGTGNQPQHF.

The chain links TRBV27 to TRBJ2-1; D gene uncertain. Per the germline V gene, CDR1 is MNHEY and CDR2 is SMNVEV (reference sequence). The V end was cut by 6 bases, the J end by 2 bases, with 17 bases between. The CDR3 length is 16 residues. The CDR3 protein is CASSPVMNLPYNEQFF. CDR3 in DNA: TGTGCCAGCAGCCCGGTGATGAATCTTCCCTACAATGAGCAGTTCTTC.

The chain links TRBV11-2 to TRBJ2-3; possibly TRBD2 for D (7 bases). There are 17 residues in the CDR3. Germline loops: CDR1 SGHAT, CDR2 FQNNGV. The V end was cut by 1 base, the J end by 2 bases, with 16 bases between. The CDR3 sequence: CASSLATGGPHTDTQYF. In nucleotides, the CDR3 is TGTGCCAGCAGCTTAGCGACGGGGGGCCCACACACAGATACGCAGTATTTT.

The chain recombines TRBV19 with TRBJ1-2; 7 bases align to TRBD1. V dropped 3 bases and J dropped 8; count of bases not matched to a gene: 15. This CDR3 has 16 residues. CDR1 is LNHDA and CDR2 is SQIVND in the germline V gene (reference sequence). The chain's CDR3 is CASSIIPHLDRNGYTF. In DNA form, the CDR3 reads TGTGCCAGTAGTATTATCCCGCACTTGGACAGGAACGGCTACACCTTC.